This TCR beta chain was identified during a study of blood T cell repertoires in COVID-19. On the study more broadly: COVID-19 samples, acute and convalescent, were from the United States, Italy and Spain. PBMCs, B-cell-depleted T cells, or T cells provided the cDNA or gDNA that made up the material.

In the authors' workflow: Quantification of nucleated cells was approximated via reference gene primer amplification. Measured with immunoSEQ multiplex PCR; TCRdb has only the in-frame clones, and not every one. V, J and clone size are taken as reported in that table, and D and trimming were inferred from the DNA itself. Among about 240,000 clones listed, around 86% were seen once. Sequencing was performed on peripheral blood. This sequence was found in a man aged 25 to 45 who had recovered from COVID-19.

The CDR3 loop is CATYMNTEAFF. Here the CDR3 DNA reads TGTGCCACTTACATGAACACTGAAGCTTTCTTT. The V gene is TRBV28, the J gene TRBJ1-1; unclear D gene. Germline V gene sequence: CDR1 MDHEN, CDR2 SYDVKM. The CDR3 is 11 residues long. The V end lost 10 bases, the J end lost 0 bases, and 6 bases lay between the germline ends.